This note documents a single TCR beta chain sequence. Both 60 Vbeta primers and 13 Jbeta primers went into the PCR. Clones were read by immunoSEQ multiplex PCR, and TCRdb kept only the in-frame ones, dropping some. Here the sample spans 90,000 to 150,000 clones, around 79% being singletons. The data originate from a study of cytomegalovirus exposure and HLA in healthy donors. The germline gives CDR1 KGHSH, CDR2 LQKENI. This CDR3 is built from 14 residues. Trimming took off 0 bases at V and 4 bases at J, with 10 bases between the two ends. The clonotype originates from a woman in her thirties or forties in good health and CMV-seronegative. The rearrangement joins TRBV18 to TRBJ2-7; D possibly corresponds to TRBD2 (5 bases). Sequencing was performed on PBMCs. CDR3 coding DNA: TGTGCCAGCTCACCACCTACCCGAGGGTACGAGCAGTACTTC. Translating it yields CASSPPTRGYEQYF. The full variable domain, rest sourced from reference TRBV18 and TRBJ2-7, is NAGVMQNPRHLVRRRGQEARLRCSPMKGHSHVYWYRQLPEEGLKFMVYLQKENIIDESGMPKERFSAEFPKEGPSILRIQQVVRGDSAAYFCASSPPTRGYEQYFGPGTRLTVT.